The text below deals with one TCR beta chain. Authors' data handling: Amplification from reference gene primers served as the basis for estimated nucleated cell counts. The repertoire was sequenced with immunoSEQ multiplex PCR; TCRdb's copy has only in-frame clones and lacks some. V and J calls plus clone size are reproduced from that table; the DNA served to infer D and trimming. Seen here are roughly 250,000 clones, approximately 86% observed once, and the top ten hold about 9.2%. This record belongs to a study of blood T cell repertoires in COVID-19. The overall study: In each case, the material was cDNA or gDNA derived from T cells, B-cell-depleted T cells, or PBMCs.

Germline values: CDR1 SGHDN, CDR2 FVKESK. Trimming left V 4 bases short and J 6 bases short, with 15 bases between. The CDR3 runs to 15 residues. Material for sequencing was peripheral blood. The origin of this receptor is a man aged 35 to 55 who had recovered from COVID-19. This rearrangement joins TRBV14 to TRBJ2-2; D is possibly TRBD1 (6 bases). The CDR3 spells CASSPLGASAGELFF. DNA for the CDR3: TGTGCCAGCAGCCCCCTGGGGGCTTCGGCCGGGGAGCTGTTTTTT.